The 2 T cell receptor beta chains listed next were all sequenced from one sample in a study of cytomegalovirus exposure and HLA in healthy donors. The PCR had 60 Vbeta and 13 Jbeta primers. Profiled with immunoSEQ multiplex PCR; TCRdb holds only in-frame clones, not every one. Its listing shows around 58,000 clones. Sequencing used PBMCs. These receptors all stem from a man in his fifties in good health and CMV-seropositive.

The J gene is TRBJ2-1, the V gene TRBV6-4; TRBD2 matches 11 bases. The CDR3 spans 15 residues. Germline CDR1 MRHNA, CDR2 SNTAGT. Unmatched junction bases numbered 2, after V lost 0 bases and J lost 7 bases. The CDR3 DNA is TGTGCCAGCAGTGACTCTAGCGGGGGGGTGAATGAGCAGTTCTTC. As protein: CASSDSSGGVNEQFF.

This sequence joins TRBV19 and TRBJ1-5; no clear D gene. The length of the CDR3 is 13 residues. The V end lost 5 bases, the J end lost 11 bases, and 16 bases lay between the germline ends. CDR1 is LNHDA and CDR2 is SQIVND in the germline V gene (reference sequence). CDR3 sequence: CASSPRRDVAQHF. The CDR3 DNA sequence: TGTGCCAGTAGTCCCCGCCGGGATGTAGCCCAGCATTTT. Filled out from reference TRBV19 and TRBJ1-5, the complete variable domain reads DGGITQSPKYLFRKEGQNVTLSCEQNLNHDAMYWYRQDPGQGLRLIYYSQIVNDFQKGDIAEGYSVSREKKESFPLTVTSAQKNPTAFYLCASSPRRDVAQHFGDGTRLSIL.